This T cell receptor beta chain appears in the sequencing data of a study of Graves' ophthalmopathy and Graves' hyperthyroidism. The CDR3 is made up of 15 amino acids. V dropped 3 bases and J dropped 4 bases, with 15 bases sitting between them. Germline values: CDR1 MDHEN, CDR2 SYDVKM. Symptoms, serum thyroxine and TRAb, thyroid ultrasound, and orbital computed tomography formed the diagnostic basis. Study-wide results and caveats: Blood repertoires reportedly contained most expanded thyroid clonotypes above 0.001 frequency.

This clonotype came up many times. What it binds is unknown. Amplification targeted the TCR beta CDR3 regions, with RNA transcripts as the source material. In the first round, RT-PCR was carried out with HTBI primers, and a multiplex PCR formed the second round. A single record per CDR3 protein comes from TCRdb applying MiXCR to the multiplex PCR reads. This sample carries about 210,000 distinct CDR3 sequences, 25% to 30% of them seen once, and the ten largest clones take about 9.3%. The receptor comes from a man aged 50 or older with Graves' ophthalmopathy. The chain is built from TRBV28 and TRBJ1-1, with D possibly matching TRBD1 (6 bases). The material sequenced was peripheral blood. CDR3 nucleotides: TGTGCCAGCAGTTTTCTAGTTCCGGGGGCCACTGAAGCTTTCTTT. Amino acid sequence: CASSFLVPGATEAFF.